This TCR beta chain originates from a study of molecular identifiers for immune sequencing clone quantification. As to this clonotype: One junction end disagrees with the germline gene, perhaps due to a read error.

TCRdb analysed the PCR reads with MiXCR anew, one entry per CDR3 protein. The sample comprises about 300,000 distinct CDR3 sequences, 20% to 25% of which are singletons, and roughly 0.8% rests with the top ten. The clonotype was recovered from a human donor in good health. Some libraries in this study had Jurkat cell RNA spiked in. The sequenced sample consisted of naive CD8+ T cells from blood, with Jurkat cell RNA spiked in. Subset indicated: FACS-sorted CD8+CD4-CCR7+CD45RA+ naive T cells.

CDR3: CASSVGGRTGAFF. CDR3 bases: TGTGCCAGCAGCGTAGGCGGGAGGACTGGAGCTTTCTTT. The rearrangement links TRBV9 to TRBJ1-1; D remains ambiguous. The germline V gene has CDR1 SGDLS and CDR2 YYNGEE. The CDR3 has 13 amino acids.